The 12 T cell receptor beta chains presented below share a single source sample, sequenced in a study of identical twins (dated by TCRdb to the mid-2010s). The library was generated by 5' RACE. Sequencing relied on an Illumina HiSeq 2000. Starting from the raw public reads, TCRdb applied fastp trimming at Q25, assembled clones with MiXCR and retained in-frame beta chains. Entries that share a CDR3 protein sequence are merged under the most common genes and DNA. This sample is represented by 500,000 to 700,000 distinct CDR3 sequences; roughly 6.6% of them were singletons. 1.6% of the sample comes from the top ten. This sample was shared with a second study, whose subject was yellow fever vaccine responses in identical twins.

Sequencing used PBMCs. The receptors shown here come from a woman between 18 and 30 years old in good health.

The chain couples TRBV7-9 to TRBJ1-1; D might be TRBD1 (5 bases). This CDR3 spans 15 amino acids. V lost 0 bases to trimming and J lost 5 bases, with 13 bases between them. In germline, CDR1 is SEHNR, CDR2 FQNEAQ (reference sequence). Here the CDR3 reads CASSLAVVQGTEAFF. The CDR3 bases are TGTGCCAGCAGCTTAGCTGTTGTCCAGGGAACTGAAGCTTTCTTT.

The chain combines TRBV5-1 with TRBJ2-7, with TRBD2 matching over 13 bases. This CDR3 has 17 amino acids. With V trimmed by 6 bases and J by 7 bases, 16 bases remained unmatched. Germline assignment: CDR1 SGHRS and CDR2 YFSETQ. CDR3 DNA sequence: TGCGCCAGCACCCGAGAACTAGCGGGAGGGATAATTATGGAGCAGTACTTC. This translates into CASTRELAGGIIMEQYF.

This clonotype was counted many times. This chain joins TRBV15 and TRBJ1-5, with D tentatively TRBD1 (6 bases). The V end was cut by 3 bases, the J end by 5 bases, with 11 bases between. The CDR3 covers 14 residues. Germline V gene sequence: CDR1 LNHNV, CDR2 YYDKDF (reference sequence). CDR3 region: CATSSTGLDQPQHF. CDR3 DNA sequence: TGTGCCACCAGCAGCACAGGGCTGGATCAGCCCCAGCATTTT.

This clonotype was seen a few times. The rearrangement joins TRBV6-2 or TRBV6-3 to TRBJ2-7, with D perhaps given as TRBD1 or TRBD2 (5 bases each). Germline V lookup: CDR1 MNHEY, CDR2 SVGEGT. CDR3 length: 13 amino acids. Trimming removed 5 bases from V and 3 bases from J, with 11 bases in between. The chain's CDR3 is CASSRGRDYEQYF. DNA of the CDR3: TGTGCCAGCAGTCGGGGACGGGACTACGAGCAGTACTTC.

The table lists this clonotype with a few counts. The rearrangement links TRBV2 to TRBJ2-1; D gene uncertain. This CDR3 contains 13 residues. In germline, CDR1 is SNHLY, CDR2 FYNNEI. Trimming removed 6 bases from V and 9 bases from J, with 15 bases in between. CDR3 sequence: CASRAELGFEQFF. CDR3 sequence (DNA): TGTGCCAGCAGAGCAGAGTTAGGGTTTGAGCAGTTCTTC. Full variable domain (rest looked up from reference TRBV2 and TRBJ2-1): EPEVTQTPSHQVTQMGQEVILRCVPISNHLYFYWYRQILGQKVEFLVSFYNNEISEKSEIFDDQFSVERPDGSNFTLKIRSTKLEDSAMYFCASRAELGFEQFFGPGTRLTVL.

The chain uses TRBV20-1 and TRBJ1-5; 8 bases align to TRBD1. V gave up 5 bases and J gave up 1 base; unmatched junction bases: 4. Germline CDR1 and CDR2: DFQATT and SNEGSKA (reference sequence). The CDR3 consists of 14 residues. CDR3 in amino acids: CSAPRQGSNQPQHF. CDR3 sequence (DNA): TGCAGTGCTCCCCGACAGGGGAGCAATCAGCCCCAGCATTTT.

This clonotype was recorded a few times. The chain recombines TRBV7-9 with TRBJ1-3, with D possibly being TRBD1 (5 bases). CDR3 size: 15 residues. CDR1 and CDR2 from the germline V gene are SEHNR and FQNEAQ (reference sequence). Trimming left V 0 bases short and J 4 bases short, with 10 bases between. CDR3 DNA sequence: TGTGCCAGCAGCTTAGCGCAGGGCGCGGGAAACACCATATATTTT. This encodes CASSLAQGAGNTIYF.

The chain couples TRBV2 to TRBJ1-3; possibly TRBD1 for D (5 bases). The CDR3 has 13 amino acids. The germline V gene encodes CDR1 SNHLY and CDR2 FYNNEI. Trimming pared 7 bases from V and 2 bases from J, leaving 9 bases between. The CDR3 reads CASKTGPGNTIYF. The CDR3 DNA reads TGTGCCAGCAAAACAGGACCTGGAAACACCATATATTTT.

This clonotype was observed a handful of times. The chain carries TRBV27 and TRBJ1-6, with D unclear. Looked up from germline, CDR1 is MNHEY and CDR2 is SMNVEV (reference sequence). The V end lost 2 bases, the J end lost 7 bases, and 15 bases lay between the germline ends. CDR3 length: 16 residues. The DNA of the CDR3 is TGTGCCAGCAGTTTAGGTTCGGCAGGATTAAATTCACCCCTCCACTTT. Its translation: CASSLGSAGLNSPLHF.

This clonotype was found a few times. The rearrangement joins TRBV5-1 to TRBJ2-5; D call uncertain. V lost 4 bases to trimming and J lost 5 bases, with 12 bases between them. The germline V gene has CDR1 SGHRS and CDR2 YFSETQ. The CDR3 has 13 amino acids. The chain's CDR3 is CASSRPPGETQYF. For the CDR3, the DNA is TGCGCCAGCAGCCGCCCCCCCGGGGAGACCCAGTACTTC.

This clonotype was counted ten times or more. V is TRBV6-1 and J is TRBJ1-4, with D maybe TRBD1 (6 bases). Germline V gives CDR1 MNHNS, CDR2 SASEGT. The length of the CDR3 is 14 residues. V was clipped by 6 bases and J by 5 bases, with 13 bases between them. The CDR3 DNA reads TGTGCCAGCAGCCCCGGGGGCTCGAATGAAAAACTGTTTTTT. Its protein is CASSPGGSNEKLFF.

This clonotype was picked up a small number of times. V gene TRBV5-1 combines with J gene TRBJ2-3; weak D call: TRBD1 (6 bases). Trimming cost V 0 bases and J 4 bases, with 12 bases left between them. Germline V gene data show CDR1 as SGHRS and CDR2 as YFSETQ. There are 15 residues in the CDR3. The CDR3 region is CASSLVWGRADTQYF. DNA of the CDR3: TGCGCCAGCAGCTTGGTGTGGGGGCGCGCAGATACGCAGTATTTT.